This T cell receptor beta chain was recorded in a study of T-cell reconstitution after alpha-beta-depleted transplantation in children. The library targeted TCRbeta and was prepared with unique molecular identifiers. TCRdb used MiXCR to reprocess the PCR reads, holding one entry per CDR3 protein. This table has under 20,000 distinct CDR3 sequences, 7.7% appearing once. Study results and limitations: At day 60, the high TCRbeta diversity found in some patients originated from recipient T cells and thymic progenitors that had survived. One year post-transplant, T-cell counts and diversity were largely derived from T cells produced anew.

Between the trimmed V and J ends, which lost 4 bases and 1 base, there was a span of 13 bases. The CDR3 spans 16 residues. The germline gives CDR1 MGHRA, CDR2 YSYEKL. In its sample, this clonotype was seen many times. Antigen unknown. The material was PBMCs, mostly from graft donor cells, obtained 60 days after TCRalphabeta/CD19-depleted stem cell transplant. The receptor's source is a boy in the first two years of life who had a stem cell transplant for Wiskott-Aldrich syndrome, so the T cells may come from the graft donor. This chain joins TRBV4-1 and TRBJ2-2; D not resolved. CDR3 coding DNA: TGCGCCAGCAGCCCCCAATCTCAAAGGAACACCGGGGAGCTGTTTTTT. Protein product: CASSPQSQRNTGELFF.